This T cell receptor beta chain was captured by sequencing in a study of blood T cell repertoires in COVID-19. Across the whole study: Spain, Italy and the United States supplied samples that represented acute and convalescent COVID-19.

Repertoires were generated with immunoSEQ multiplex PCR, while TCRdb's copy carries only in-frame clones and drops some. Of 200,000 or so clones in the sample, 80% to 90% were seen once. The V end lost 8 bases, the J end lost 5 bases, and 18 bases lay between the germline ends. CDR3 length: 14 residues. CDR1 and CDR2 (germline): WSHSY, SAAADI. The sequence came from a man aged 70-80 years with active or convalescent COVID-19. Sequences were obtained from peripheral blood. The chain is built from TRBV10-2 and TRBJ2-5; a weak D match, TRBD1 (5 bases). CDR3 region: CASYEPGNLETQYF. The CDR3 bases are TGCGCCAGCTATGAACCAGGGAATTTGGAGACCCAGTACTTC.